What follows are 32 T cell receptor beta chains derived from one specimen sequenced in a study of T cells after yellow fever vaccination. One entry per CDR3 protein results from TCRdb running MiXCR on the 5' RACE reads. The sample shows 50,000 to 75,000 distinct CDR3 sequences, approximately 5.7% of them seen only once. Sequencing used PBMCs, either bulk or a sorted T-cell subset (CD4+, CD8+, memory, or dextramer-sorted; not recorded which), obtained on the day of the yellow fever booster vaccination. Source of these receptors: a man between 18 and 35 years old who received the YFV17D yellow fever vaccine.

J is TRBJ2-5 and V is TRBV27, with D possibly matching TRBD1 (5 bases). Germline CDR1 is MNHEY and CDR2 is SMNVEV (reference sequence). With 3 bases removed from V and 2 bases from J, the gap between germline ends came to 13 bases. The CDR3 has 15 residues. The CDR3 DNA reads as TGTGCCAGCAGTTTCGGCCAGGGCCAACAAGAGACCCAGTACTTC. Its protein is CASSFGQGQQETQYF.

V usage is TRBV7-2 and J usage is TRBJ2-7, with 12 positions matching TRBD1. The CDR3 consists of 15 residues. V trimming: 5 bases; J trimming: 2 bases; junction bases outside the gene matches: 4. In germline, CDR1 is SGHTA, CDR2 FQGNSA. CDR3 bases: TGTGCCAGCAGCCAAGGGACAGGGGGCACCTACGAGCAGTACTTC. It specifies CASSQGTGGTYEQYF.

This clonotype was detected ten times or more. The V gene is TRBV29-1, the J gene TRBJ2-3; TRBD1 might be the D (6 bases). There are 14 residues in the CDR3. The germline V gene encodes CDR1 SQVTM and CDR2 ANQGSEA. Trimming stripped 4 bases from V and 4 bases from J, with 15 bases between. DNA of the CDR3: TGCAGCGTTGTACAGGGTATAGGGGCAGATACGCAGTATTTT. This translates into CSVVQGIGADTQYF.

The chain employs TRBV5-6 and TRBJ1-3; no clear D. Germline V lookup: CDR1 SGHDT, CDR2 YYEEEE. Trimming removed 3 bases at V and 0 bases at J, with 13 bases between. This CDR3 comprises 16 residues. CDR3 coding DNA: TGTGCCAGCAGCTCCGCCGGACCGCTCTCTGGAAACACCATATATTTT. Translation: CASSSAGPLSGNTIYF. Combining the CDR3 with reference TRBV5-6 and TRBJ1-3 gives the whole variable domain DAGVTQSPTHLIKTRGQQVTLRCSPKSGHDTVSWYQQALGQGPQFIFQYYEEEERQRGNFPDRFSGHQFPNYSSELNVNALLLGDSALYLCASSSAGPLSGNTIYFGEGSWLTVV.

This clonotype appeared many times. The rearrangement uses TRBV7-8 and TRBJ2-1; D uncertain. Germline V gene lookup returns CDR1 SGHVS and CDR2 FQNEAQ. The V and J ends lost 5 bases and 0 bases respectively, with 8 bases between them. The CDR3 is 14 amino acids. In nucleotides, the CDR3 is TGTGCCAGCAGCGCCGACGGCTCCTACAATGAGCAGTTCTTC. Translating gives CASSADGSYNEQFF.

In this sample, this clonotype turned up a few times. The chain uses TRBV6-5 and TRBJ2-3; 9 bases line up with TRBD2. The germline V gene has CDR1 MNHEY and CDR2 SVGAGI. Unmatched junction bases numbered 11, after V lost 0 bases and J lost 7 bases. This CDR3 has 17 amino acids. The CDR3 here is CASSYSSLRGGRNTQYF. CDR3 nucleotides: TGTGCCAGCAGTTACTCGAGTTTGCGGGGGGGGCGAAATACGCAGTATTTT.

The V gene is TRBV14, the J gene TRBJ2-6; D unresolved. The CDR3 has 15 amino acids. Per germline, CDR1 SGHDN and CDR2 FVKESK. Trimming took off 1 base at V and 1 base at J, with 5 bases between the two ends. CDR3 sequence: CASSQGFSGANVLTF. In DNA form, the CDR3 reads TGTGCCAGCAGCCAAGGGTTTTCTGGGGCCAACGTCCTGACTTTC.

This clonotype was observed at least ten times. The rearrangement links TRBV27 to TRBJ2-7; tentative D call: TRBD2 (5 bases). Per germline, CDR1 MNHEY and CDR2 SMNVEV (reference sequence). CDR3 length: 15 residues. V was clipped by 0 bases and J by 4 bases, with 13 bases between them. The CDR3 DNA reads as TGTGCCAGCAGTTTATCGGAGGAGTTAATATACGAGCAGTACTTC. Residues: CASSLSEELIYEQYF.

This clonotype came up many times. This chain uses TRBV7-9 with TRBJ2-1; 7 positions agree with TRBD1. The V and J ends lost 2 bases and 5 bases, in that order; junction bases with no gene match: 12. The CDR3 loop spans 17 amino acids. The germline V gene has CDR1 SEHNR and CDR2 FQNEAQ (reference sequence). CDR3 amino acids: CASSLRLTGPQDNEQFF. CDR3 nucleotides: TGTGCCAGCAGCTTAAGGCTGACAGGGCCTCAGGACAATGAGCAGTTCTTC. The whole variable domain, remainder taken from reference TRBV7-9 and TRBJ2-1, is DTGVSQNPRHKITKRGQNVTFRCDPISEHNRLYWYRQTLGQGPEFLTYFQNEAQLEKSRLLSDRFSAERPKGSFSTLEIQRTEQGDSAMYLCASSLRLTGPQDNEQFFGPGTRLTVL.

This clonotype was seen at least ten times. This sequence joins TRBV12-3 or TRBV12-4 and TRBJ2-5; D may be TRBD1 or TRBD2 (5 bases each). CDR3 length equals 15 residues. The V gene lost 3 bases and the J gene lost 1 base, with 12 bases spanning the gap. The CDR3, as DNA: TGTGCCAGCAGTTTGAAGGTCGGGACCCAAGAGACCCAGTACTTC. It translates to CASSLKVGTQETQYF.

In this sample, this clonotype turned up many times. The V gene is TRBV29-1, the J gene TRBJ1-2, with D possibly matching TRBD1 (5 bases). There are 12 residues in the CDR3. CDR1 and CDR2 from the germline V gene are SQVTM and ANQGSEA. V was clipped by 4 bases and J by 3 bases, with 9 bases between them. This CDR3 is CSVGREYYGYTF. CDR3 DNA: TGCAGCGTTGGCAGGGAGTACTATGGCTACACCTTC. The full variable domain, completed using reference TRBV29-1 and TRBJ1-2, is SAVISQKPSRDICQRGTSLTIQCQVDSQVTMMFWYRQQPGQSLTLIATANQGSEATYESGFVIDKFPISRPNLTFSTLTVSNMSPEDSSIYLCSVGREYYGYTFGSGTRLTVV.

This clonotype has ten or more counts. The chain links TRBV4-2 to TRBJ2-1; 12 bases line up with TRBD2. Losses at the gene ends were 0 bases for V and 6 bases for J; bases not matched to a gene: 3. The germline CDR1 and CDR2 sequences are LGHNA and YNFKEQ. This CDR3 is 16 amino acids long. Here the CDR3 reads CASSQEKLAGGNEQFF. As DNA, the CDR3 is TGTGCCAGCAGCCAAGAAAAACTAGCGGGGGGCAATGAGCAGTTCTTC.

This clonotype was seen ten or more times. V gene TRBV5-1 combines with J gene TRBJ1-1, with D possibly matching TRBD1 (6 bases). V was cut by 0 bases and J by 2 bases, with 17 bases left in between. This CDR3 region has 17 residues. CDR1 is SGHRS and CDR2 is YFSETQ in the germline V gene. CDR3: CASSLVGRGSGNTEAFF. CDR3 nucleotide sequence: TGCGCCAGCAGCTTGGTGGGCAGGGGATCAGGAAACACTGAAGCTTTCTTT.

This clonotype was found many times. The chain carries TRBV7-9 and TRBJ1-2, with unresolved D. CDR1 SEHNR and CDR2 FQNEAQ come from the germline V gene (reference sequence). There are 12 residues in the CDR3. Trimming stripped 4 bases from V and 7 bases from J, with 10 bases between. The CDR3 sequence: CASSSLDLGYTF. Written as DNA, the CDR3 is TGTGCCAGCAGCTCGTTGGACCTTGGCTACACCTTC.

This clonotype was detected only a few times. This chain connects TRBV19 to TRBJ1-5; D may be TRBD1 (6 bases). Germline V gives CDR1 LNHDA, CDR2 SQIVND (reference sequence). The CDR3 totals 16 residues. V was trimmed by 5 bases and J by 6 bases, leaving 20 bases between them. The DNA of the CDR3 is TGTGCCAGTAGTGGAGACAGGTTTCTCAGGTTTCAGCCCCAGCATTTT. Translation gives CASSGDRFLRFQPQHF.

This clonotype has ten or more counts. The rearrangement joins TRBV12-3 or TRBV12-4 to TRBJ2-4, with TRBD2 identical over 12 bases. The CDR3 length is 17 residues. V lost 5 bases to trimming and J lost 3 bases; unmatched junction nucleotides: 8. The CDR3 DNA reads TGTGCCAGCAGTACGCTAGCGGGGGGGCTTGGCAAAAACATTCAGTACTTC. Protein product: CASSTLAGGLGKNIQYF.

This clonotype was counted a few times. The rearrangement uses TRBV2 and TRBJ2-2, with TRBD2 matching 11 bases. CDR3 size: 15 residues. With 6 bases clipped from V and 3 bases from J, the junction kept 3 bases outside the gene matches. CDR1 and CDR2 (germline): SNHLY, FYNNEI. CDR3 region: CASRGTSGYTGELFF. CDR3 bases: TGTGCCAGCAGGGGGACTAGCGGATACACCGGGGAGCTGTTTTTT.

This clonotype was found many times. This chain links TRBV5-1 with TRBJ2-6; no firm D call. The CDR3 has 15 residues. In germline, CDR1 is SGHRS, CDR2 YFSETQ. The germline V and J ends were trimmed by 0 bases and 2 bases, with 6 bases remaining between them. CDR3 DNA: TGCGCCAGCAGCTTGGCTCCGCCTGGGGCCAACGTCCTGACTTTC. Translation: CASSLAPPGANVLTF.

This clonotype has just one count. The chain's CDR3 is CASSSPGGFSDTQYF. The CDR3 nucleotides are TGTGCCAGCAGCTCCCCAGGGGGGTTTTCAGATACGCAGTATTTT. This rearrangement joins TRBV7-9 to TRBJ2-3; tentative D call: TRBD1 (7 bases). The CDR3 covers 15 residues. In germline, CDR1 is SEHNR, CDR2 FQNEAQ (reference sequence). V lost 4 bases to trimming and J lost 4 bases, with 15 bases between them.

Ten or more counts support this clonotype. CDR3 nucleotides: TGTGCCAGCAGCCCAGACAGGCTAGTCACTGAAGCTTTCTTT. Amino acid sequence: CASSPDRLVTEAFF. The chain carries TRBV7-9 and TRBJ1-1; D might be TRBD1 (6 bases). V was trimmed by 5 bases and J by 4 bases, leaving 14 bases between them. CDR1 is SEHNR and CDR2 is FQNEAQ in the germline V gene (reference sequence). The CDR3 contains 14 residues.

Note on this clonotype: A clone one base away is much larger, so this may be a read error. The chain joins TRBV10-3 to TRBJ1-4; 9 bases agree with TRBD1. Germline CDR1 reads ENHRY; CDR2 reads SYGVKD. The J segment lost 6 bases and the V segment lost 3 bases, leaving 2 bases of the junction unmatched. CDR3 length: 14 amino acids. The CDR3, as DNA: TGTGCCATCAGTGACTGGGACAGGGATGAAAAACTGTTTTTT. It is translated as CAISDWDRDEKLFF.

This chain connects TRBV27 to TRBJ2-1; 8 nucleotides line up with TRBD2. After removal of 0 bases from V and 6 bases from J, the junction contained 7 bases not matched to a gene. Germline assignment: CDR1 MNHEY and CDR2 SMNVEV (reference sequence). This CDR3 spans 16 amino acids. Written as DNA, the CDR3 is TGTGCCAGCAGTTTATCGCCGGGGGGGCCCCTCAATGAGCAGTTCTTC. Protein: CASSLSPGGPLNEQFF.

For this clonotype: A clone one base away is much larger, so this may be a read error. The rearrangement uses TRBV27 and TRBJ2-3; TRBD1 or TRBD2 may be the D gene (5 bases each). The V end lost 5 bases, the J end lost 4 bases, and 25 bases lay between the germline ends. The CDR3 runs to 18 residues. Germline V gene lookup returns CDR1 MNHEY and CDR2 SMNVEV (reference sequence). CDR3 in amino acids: CASSTRAGTAQFADTQYF. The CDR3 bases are TGTGCCAGCAGTACCCGGGCCGGGACCGCCCAGTTTGCAGATACGCAGTATTTT.

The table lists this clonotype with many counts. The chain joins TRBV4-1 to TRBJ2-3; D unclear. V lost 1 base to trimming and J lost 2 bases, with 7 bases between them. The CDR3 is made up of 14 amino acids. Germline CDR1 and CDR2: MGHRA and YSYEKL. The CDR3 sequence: CASSQVLNTDTQYF. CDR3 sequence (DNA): TGCGCCAGCAGCCAAGTGCTGAACACAGATACGCAGTATTTT.

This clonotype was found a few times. CDR3 amino acids: CASSYLEEGNQPQHF. The CDR3 DNA sequence: TGTGCCAGCAGTTACTTGGAAGAGGGCAATCAGCCCCAGCATTTT. The chain is built from TRBV6-2 or TRBV6-3 and TRBJ1-5; D unclear. V gave up 1 base and J gave up 2 bases, with 9 bases separating them. The germline V gene has CDR1 MNHEY and CDR2 SVGEGT. The CDR3 has 15 residues.

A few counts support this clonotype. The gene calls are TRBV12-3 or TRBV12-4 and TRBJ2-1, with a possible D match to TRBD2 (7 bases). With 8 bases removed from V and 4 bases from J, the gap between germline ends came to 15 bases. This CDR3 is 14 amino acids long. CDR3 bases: TGTGCCAGCTTCCTGGGGGGGCAGTACAATGAGCAGTTCTTC. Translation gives CASFLGGQYNEQFF.

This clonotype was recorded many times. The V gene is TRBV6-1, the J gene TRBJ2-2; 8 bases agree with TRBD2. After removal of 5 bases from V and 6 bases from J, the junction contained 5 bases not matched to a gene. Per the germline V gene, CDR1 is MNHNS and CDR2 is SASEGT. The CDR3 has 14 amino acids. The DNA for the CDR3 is TGTGCCAGCAGTTTCGGGGGGGCCCCCGGGGAGCTGTTTTTT. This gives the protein CASSFGGAPGELFF.

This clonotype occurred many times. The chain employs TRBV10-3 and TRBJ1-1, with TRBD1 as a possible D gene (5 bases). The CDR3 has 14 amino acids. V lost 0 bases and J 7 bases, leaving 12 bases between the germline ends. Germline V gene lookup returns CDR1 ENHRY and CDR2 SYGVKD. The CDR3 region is CAISESGVGSEAFF. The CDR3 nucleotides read TGTGCCATCAGTGAGTCGGGGGTTGGGAGTGAAGCTTTCTTT.

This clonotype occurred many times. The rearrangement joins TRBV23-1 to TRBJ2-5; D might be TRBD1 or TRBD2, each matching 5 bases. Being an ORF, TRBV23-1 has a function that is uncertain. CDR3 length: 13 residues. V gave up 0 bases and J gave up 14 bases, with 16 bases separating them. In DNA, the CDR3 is TGCGCCAGCAGTCAATCGGGGGACCGGAACCTTTACTTC. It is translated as CASSQSGDRNLYF.

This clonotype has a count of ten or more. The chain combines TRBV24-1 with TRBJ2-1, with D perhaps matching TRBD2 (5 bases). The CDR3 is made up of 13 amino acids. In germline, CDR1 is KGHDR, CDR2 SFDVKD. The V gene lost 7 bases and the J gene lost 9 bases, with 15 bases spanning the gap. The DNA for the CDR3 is TGTGCCACCAGGGGCTGGGCGGCGGGTGAGCAGTTCTTC. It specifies CATRGWAAGEQFF.

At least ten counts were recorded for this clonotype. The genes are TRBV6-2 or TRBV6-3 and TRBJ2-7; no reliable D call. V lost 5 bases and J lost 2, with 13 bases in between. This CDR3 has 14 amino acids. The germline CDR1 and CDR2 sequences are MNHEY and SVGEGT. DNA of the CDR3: TGTGCCAGCAGTCGAATCGCGCTTGCCTACGAGCAGTACTTC. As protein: CASSRIALAYEQYF.

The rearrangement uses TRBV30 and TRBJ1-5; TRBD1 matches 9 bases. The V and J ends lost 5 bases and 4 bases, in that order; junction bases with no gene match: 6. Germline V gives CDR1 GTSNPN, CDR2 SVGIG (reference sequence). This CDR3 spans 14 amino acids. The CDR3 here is CAWDLTGGNQPQHF. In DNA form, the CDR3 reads TGTGCCTGGGACTTGACAGGGGGAAATCAGCCCCAGCATTTT.